A single sample is the source of the 3 T cell receptor beta chains below, sequenced in a study of shared clonotypes between healthy human individuals. Here immunoSEQ multiplex PCR was the method, and the copy in TCRdb shows in-frame clones only, minus some. This table holds millions of clones, 85% to 95% found once. Sample: naive CD4+ T cells sorted from blood. Documented subset: CD45RA+ positively selected. These receptors came from a man between 18 and 35 years old in good health.

The V gene is TRBV7-2, the J gene TRBJ2-2, with TRBD2 identical over 8 bases. Germline loops: CDR1 SGHTA, CDR2 FQGNSA. V was pared by 5 bases and J by 1 base, with 3 bases of the junction left unmatched. This CDR3 region has 15 residues. CDR3 in amino acids: CASSPGRVNTGELFF. The DNA of the CDR3 is TGTGCCAGCAGCCCCGGGAGGGTGAACACCGGGGAGCTGTTTTTT.

The chain carries TRBV5-1 and TRBJ2-2; D is unresolved. This CDR3 spans 13 amino acids. V lost 0 bases, J lost 4 bases, and 4 bases lay in between. The V gene's germline CDR1 is SGHRS and CDR2 YFSETQ. CDR3 loop: CASSLETTGELFF. CDR3 DNA: TGCGCCAGCAGCTTGGAGACCACCGGGGAGCTGTTTTTT.

This clone was observed once. The sample contains more than one DNA sequence encoding this CDR3. The chain links TRBV6-5 to TRBJ1-5; D not certain. V lost 5 bases and J 1 base, leaving 9 bases between the germline ends. Looked up from germline, CDR1 is MNHEY and CDR2 is SVGAGI. This CDR3 spans 14 amino acids. Here the CDR3 reads CASSRDGSNQPQHF. The CDR3 DNA sequence: TGTGCCAGCAGTCGCGACGGAAGCAATCAGCCCCAGCATTTT.